The rows below give T cell receptor beta chains drawn from one sample of a study of identical twins. TCRdb redid the calling of the 5' RACE reads with MiXCR, one entry per CDR3 protein. The table includes 300,000 to 350,000 distinct CDR3 sequences, over 9% detected once. The same specimen was also included in a second study, on yellow fever vaccine responses in identical twins.

The sample consisted of CD8+ T cells sorted from blood. The source is a woman under 30 in good health. Each CDR3 is given without its conserved first and last residue.

j_gene: TRBJ2-7
v_gene: TRBV12-3/TRBV12-4
CDR3aa: ASSRGLAGVWEQY

j_gene: TRBJ2-7
v_gene: TRBV13
CDR3aa: ASSLVGQGDEQY

j_gene: TRBJ2-7
v_gene: TRBV6-2/TRBV6-3
CDR3aa: ASSYSSSRYEQY

j_gene: TRBJ2-7
v_gene: TRBV4-1
CDR3aa: ASSQDWLLDEQY

j_gene: TRBJ2-5
v_gene: TRBV27
CDR3aa: ASRGPETQY

j_gene: TRBJ2-1
v_gene: TRBV7-3
CDR3aa: ASNSTSGAYNEQF

j_gene: TRBJ2-1
v_gene: TRBV27
CDR3aa: ASRAGTLYNEQF

j_gene: TRBJ2-7
v_gene: TRBV7-9
CDR3aa: ASSSSFGSYEQY

j_gene: TRBJ1-1
v_gene: TRBV27
CDR3aa: ASRPFGGPVTEAF

j_gene: TRBJ2-1
v_gene: TRBV20-1
CDR3aa: SAREGGAYNEQF

j_gene: TRBJ2-7
v_gene: TRBV7-9
CDR3aa: ASSRDGEYEQY

j_gene: TRBJ2-7
v_gene: TRBV5-4
CDR3aa: ASSSTGRLEVAASYEQY

j_gene: TRBJ1-6
v_gene: TRBV14
CDR3aa: ASSRPGQGPSPLH

j_gene: TRBJ2-2
v_gene: TRBV7-2
CDR3aa: ASSLALGTGELF

j_gene: TRBJ2-7
v_gene: TRBV2
CDR3aa: ASSGLAGGEQY

j_gene: TRBJ1-1
v_gene: TRBV7-6
CDR3aa: ASSLEINTEAF

j_gene: TRBJ2-1
v_gene: TRBV12-3/TRBV12-4
CDR3aa: ASSESSGLLPNYNEQF

j_gene: TRBJ2-1
v_gene: TRBV2
CDR3aa: ASREGGGHGVRKSYNEQF

j_gene: TRBJ1-4
v_gene: TRBV13
CDR3aa: ASSLGATEKLF

j_gene: TRBJ2-5
v_gene: TRBV3-1
CDR3aa: ASSQGMETQY

j_gene: TRBJ1-1
v_gene: TRBV27
CDR3aa: ASSLSRAANTEAF

j_gene: TRBJ2-5
v_gene: TRBV3-1
CDR3aa: ASSHEGVSETQY

j_gene: TRBJ2-2
v_gene: TRBV7-9
CDR3aa: ASSLEGRELF

j_gene: TRBJ2-7
v_gene: TRBV7-7
CDR3aa: ASSLSDRHYEQY

j_gene: TRBJ2-7
v_gene: TRBV10-2
CDR3aa: ASSENSGYEQY

j_gene: TRBJ1-5
v_gene: TRBV5-1
CDR3aa: ASSLGGNSGQPQH

j_gene: TRBJ2-4
v_gene: TRBV29-1
CDR3aa: SVGPARGKNIQY

j_gene: TRBJ2-7
v_gene: TRBV11-2
CDR3aa: ASSLRTGCEQY

j_gene: TRBJ2-1
v_gene: TRBV5-1
CDR3aa: ASSLVRASAYNEQF

j_gene: TRBJ2-3
v_gene: TRBV27
CDR3aa: ASSLSDTDTQY

j_gene: TRBJ2-1
v_gene: TRBV2
CDR3aa: ASTSGGDKNEQF

j_gene: TRBJ2-5
v_gene: TRBV3-1
CDR3aa: ASSQEALASSQETQY

j_gene: TRBJ2-7
v_gene: TRBV28
CDR3aa: ASSILSGNSYEQY

j_gene: TRBJ2-7
v_gene: TRBV24-1
CDR3aa: ATSDSSGTGVYEQY

j_gene: TRBJ2-7
v_gene: TRBV6-5
CDR3aa: ASSYASGSPSYEQY

j_gene: TRBJ2-7
v_gene: TRBV11-3
CDR3aa: ASSLEGQLIDEQY

j_gene: TRBJ2-2
v_gene: TRBV4-1
CDR3aa: ASSQSPTSRSGELF

j_gene: TRBJ2-2
v_gene: TRBV9
CDR3aa: ASNPWGEWTGELF

j_gene: TRBJ2-1
v_gene: TRBV5-4
CDR3aa: ASITNNEQF

j_gene: TRBJ2-1
v_gene: TRBV29-1
CDR3aa: SVEDREGNEQF

j_gene: TRBJ2-4
v_gene: TRBV7-2
CDR3aa: ASSSGGSAENIQY

j_gene: TRBJ2-1
v_gene: TRBV7-9
CDR3aa: ASSTGTGGSREQF

j_gene: TRBJ1-1
v_gene: TRBV5-1
CDR3aa: ASSLDGLEDTEAF

j_gene: TRBJ1-3
v_gene: TRBV2
CDR3aa: ASSPMDPGGNTIY

j_gene: TRBJ2-1
v_gene: TRBV20-1
CDR3aa: SAPQTSGSLYNEQF

j_gene: TRBJ2-1
v_gene: TRBV2
CDR3aa: ASSPLAGDYNEQF

j_gene: TRBJ2-1
v_gene: TRBV29-1
CDR3aa: SVDGSGSRNYNEQF

j_gene: TRBJ2-1
v_gene: TRBV27
CDR3aa: ASSWGLNNEQF

j_gene: TRBJ2-3
v_gene: TRBV4-2
CDR3aa: ASSQDEGSDTQY

j_gene: TRBJ2-3
v_gene: TRBV7-8
CDR3aa: ASSSEDAERRGDTQY

j_gene: TRBJ2-6
v_gene: TRBV28
CDR3aa: ASSQRDRLFSGANVLT

j_gene: TRBJ2-7
v_gene: TRBV2
CDR3aa: ASRASGRTMPYEQY

j_gene: TRBJ2-5
v_gene: TRBV6-1
CDR3aa: AGRSERTQETQY

j_gene: TRBJ2-1
v_gene: TRBV4-1
CDR3aa: ASSQSGLAGAGEQF

j_gene: TRBJ2-1
v_gene: TRBV15
CDR3aa: ATSRDRPMDRGTSGRAINNEQF

j_gene: TRBJ1-5
v_gene: TRBV6-1
CDR3aa: ASSEDRGVSPQH

j_gene: TRBJ2-2
v_gene: TRBV10-2
CDR3aa: ASSESRGGRHGELF

j_gene: TRBJ2-7
v_gene: TRBV24-1
CDR3aa: ATSDLSSNEQY

j_gene: TRBJ2-7
v_gene: TRBV5-1
CDR3aa: ASTLRTGNYEQY

j_gene: TRBJ2-1
v_gene: TRBV7-2
CDR3aa: ASSFLSGNEQF